This T cell receptor (beta chain) was sequenced during a study of shared T cell receptors in the human thymus (dated by TCRdb to 2020 to 2022). Some background on the complete study: The study investigated the way shared, self-reactive T-cell receptor alpha chains are produced in the human thymus.

In the case of this clone: No antigen is known for it. Base qualities are not recorded, but no much larger clone differs from it by a single base.

Trimming accounts for 6 bases at V and 6 bases at J, while the number of junction bases matched to no gene is 6. The CDR3 goes from the cysteine to the phenylalanine over 16 residues. Of all the DNA, just the CDR3 is kept, 48 bases in frame from base 1. Via the germline V gene, CDR1 is ENHRY and CDR2 SYGVKD. Library generation was performed with the immunoSEQ multiplex PCR assay. This immuneACCESS table, as held by TCRdb, lists in-frame sequences with V and J called but not all clones. Of the missing ones, under half trace to an unresolved V gene in checked studies; the others have no known cause. The sample table contains hundreds of thousands of clones; only one count was recorded for around 87% of them. About 0.0094% of the sample goes to the ten largest clones. The same data also went into a second study, on human thymus T cells. As the second publication notes: Immunologically healthy infants undergoing open corrective cardiac surgery for congenital heart defects in Finland were used as donors. Thymus tissue was collected as surgical resects that were removed during corrective cardiac surgery. V and J gene segment usage appeared biased in both thymic and peripheral blood repertoires. The related research reported highly overlapping thymic TCR repertoires among unrelated individuals. The study used eight infant thymus samples plus four related peripheral blood samples to characterize TCR alpha and beta repertoires. Donor ages ranging from about 6 to 244 days were recorded, and over 5 male and a couple of female infants were included in the cohort. Thymocytes were freed from the tissue by mechanical means and kept at -70 degrees C as pellets of roughly 8.5-31 million cells. Genomic DNA was extracted from frozen cell pellets with a QIAsymphony instrument. The immunoSEQ multiplex PCR assay was used to amplify the TCRB and TCRAD loci from a standardized quantity of quality-controlled genomic DNA. The V(D)J region was spanned by amplicons of a length sufficient to cover the CDR3 and to identify V and J genes. The amplicons were sequenced on an Illumina platform via the commercial immunoSEQ service. Primer bias and sequencing errors were corrected as previously described, and TCRAD and TCRB were defined on the basis of the IMGT database. immunoSEQ Analyzer 3.0 and VDJTools were used for repertoire analysis, which covered basic statistics, V/J segment usage, diversity estimates, rarefaction and pairwise overlap. Diversity was estimated with Chao1, ChaoE, Efron-Thisted, Shannon and inverse Simpson indices, and also on datasets down-sampled to the smallest sample. Repertoire overlap used strict matching of CDR3 nucleotide sequence, V gene and J gene, with Jaccard-based multidimensional scaling clustering. On average, thymus samples gave around 880,000 unique TCRB clonotypes, whereas blood samples gave approximately 84,000.

This TCR was sampled from a boy younger than two with a congenital heart defect. Donor details come from another sample of the same person, matched by shared clones. The sequence is built from TRBV10-3 and TRBJ1-6; 12 middle bases align to TRBD1. The sequenced sample consisted of thymocytes. The CDR3 amino acid sequence is: CAIRGDRGPTNSPLHF. The bases read TGTGCCATCAGGGGGGACAGGGGGCCTACTAATTCACCCCTCCACTTT.